This TCR beta chain was documented in a study of T-cell reconstitution after alpha-beta-depleted transplantation in children. At least ten counts were recorded for this clonotype. During its preparation, the TCRbeta library received unique molecular identifiers. Via MiXCR, TCRdb re-called the PCR reads, giving one row per CDR3 protein. Among about 610,000 distinct CDR3 sequences listed, about 10% were seen once. V dropped 4 bases and J dropped 9; count of bases not matched to a gene: 5. Germline CDR1 is SQVTM and CDR2 is ANQGSEA. This CDR3 has 12 residues. The rearrangement joins TRBV29-1 to TRBJ2-1, with 8 bases aligning to TRBD1. The clonotype was recovered from a human donor who donated a stem cell graft to a child with acute myeloid leukemia. The sequencing here drew on PBMCs from the stem cell graft donor, taken from the stem cell graft. CDR3 loop: CSVAQGAREQFF. CDR3 DNA: TGCAGCGTTGCTCAGGGGGCGCGTGAGCAGTTCTTC.